What follows are 17 T cell receptor beta chains derived from one specimen sequenced in a study of blood T cell repertoires in COVID-19. Some clones are missing from TCRdb's copy, which holds only in-frame ones; the method was immunoSEQ multiplex PCR. This table holds 130,000 or so clones, roughly 79% found once. Sequencing input: peripheral blood. The source of these receptors is a human donor in a cohort sampled during active COVID-19.

The chain has TRBV19 and TRBJ2-5, with TRBD2 matching 11 bases. Germline-derived CDR1 and CDR2 are LNHDA and SQIVND (reference sequence). V gave up 7 bases and J gave up 1 base; unmatched junction bases: 2. The CDR3 extends over 14 amino acids. CDR3 in DNA: TGTGCCAGTAATAGCGGGGGGGTCCAAGAGACCCAGTACTTC. Encoded protein: CASNSGGVQETQYF.

This chain connects TRBV11-2 to TRBJ2-7; 9 bases are a match to TRBD1. Germline lookup yields CDR1 SGHAT and CDR2 FQNNGV. This CDR3 contains 18 residues. Unmatched junction bases numbered 19, after V lost 3 bases and J lost 7 bases. Written as DNA, the CDR3 is TGTGCCAGCAGCTTTGGGATCGGTGAGGGGACAGGGTTGGGAGAGCAGTACTTC. Protein product: CASSFGIGEGTGLGEQYF. The variable domain in full, with the rest retrieved from reference TRBV11-2 and TRBJ2-7, is EAGVAQSPRYKIIEKRQSVAFWCNPISGHATLYWYQQILGQGPKLLIQFQNNGVVDDSQLPKDRFSAERLKGVDSTLKIQPAKLEDSAVYLCASSFGIGEGTGLGEQYFGPGTRLTVT.

V usage is TRBV28 and J usage is TRBJ2-7; no definite D call. V lost 5 bases, J lost 6 bases, and 8 bases lay in between. In germline, CDR1 is MDHEN, CDR2 SYDVKM. The CDR3 length is 11 residues. The CDR3 DNA sequence: TGTGCCAGCAGTCGTCCGTTCGAGCAGTACTTC. Its translation: CASSRPFEQYF.

J is TRBJ2-7 and V is TRBV7-8, with D perhaps TRBD1 (5 bases). V was cut by 5 bases and J by 5 bases, with 16 bases left in between. Looked up from germline, CDR1 is SGHVS and CDR2 is FQNEAQ. This CDR3 is 14 amino acids long. The CDR3 DNA follows: TGTGCCAGCAGCGCCCAGGGAAATAGACACGAGCAGTACTTC. Residues: CASSAQGNRHEQYF.

This clone has a single count. The chain couples TRBV27 to TRBJ2-2; 12 bases match TRBD2. V trimming: 6 bases; J trimming: 5 bases; junction bases outside the gene matches: 13. Germline assignment: CDR1 MNHEY and CDR2 SMNVEV (reference sequence). The CDR3 contains 18 residues. The CDR3 loop reads CASRIGSSGGGRTGELFF. CDR3 sequence (DNA): TGTGCCAGCAGAATAGGGTCTAGCGGGGGGGGAAGAACCGGGGAGCTGTTTTTT.

V and J are TRBV5-4 and TRBJ2-7, with 10 nucleotides matching TRBD2. The ends lost 3 bases at V and 0 bases at J; junction bases unmatched: 6. From germline, CDR1 is SGHNT and CDR2 YYREEE (reference sequence). This CDR3 has 16 residues. The CDR3 region has the DNA TGTGCCAGCAGCTCCCTTAGCGGGGGGCCCTCCTACGAGCAGTACTTC. It translates to CASSSLSGGPSYEQYF.

V gene TRBV11-2 combines with J gene TRBJ2-3, with TRBD1 matching 7 bases. V lost 1 base, J lost 14 bases, and 9 bases stayed unmatched. CDR3 length equals 13 residues. Germline-derived CDR1 and CDR2 are SGHAT and FQNNGV. The CDR3 nucleotides are TGTGCCAGCAGCTTAGGTTCAGGGACAGCCTGGTATTTT. Translation: CASSLGSGTAWYF.

This clone was found once. The chain couples TRBV28 to TRBJ2-2, with 10 bases fitting TRBD1. The V and J ends lost 8 bases and 5 bases, in that order; junction bases with no gene match: 14. This CDR3 region has 17 residues. Germline V gene lookup returns CDR1 MDHEN and CDR2 SYDVKM. The chain's CDR3 is CASGLYPPGQGTGELFF. The CDR3 DNA reads TGTGCCAGCGGACTTTATCCTCCGGGACAGGGGACCGGGGAGCTGTTTTTT. The variable domain in full, completed from reference TRBV28 and TRBJ2-2, reads DVKVTQSSRYLVKRTGEKVFLECVQDMDHENMFWYRQDPGLGLRLIYFSYDVKMKEKGDIPEGYSVSREKKERFSLILESASTNQTSMYLCASGLYPPGQGTGELFFGEGSRLTVL.

The chain links TRBV30 to TRBJ1-1; D ambiguous. The ends were cut back, 1 base at V and 1 base at J, with 7 bases in the middle. The length of the CDR3 is 13 residues. Germline loops: CDR1 GTSNPN, CDR2 SVGIG (reference sequence). As DNA, the CDR3 is TGTGCCTGGAGTGCCAACAAGAACACTGAAGCTTTCTTT. Encoded protein: CAWSANKNTEAFF.

The chain is built from TRBV2 and TRBJ1-5, with D perhaps TRBD1 (5 bases). V lost 6 bases to trimming and J lost 0 bases, with 12 bases between them. This CDR3 is 15 amino acids long. Germline CDR1 is SNHLY and CDR2 is FYNNEI. Here the CDR3 DNA reads TGTGCCAGCAGGAGTGCAGGGCTTAGCAATCAGCCCCAGCATTTT. Translation gives CASRSAGLSNQPQHF.

The V and J genes are TRBV19 and TRBJ2-1; D remains ambiguous. Trimming left V 0 bases short and J 15 bases short, with 15 bases between. CDR1 is LNHDA and CDR2 is SQIVND in the germline V gene (reference sequence). The CDR3 contains 13 residues. CDR3 protein: CASSIEPSSGPFF. The CDR3 DNA sequence: TGTGCCAGTAGTATAGAGCCCTCTAGTGGTCCGTTCTTC.

The J gene is TRBJ2-2, the V gene TRBV7-9; 7 bases align to TRBD1. The CDR3 is made up of 17 amino acids. CDR1 is SEHNR, CDR2 FQNEAQ, per germline (reference sequence). V shed 5 bases and J 3 bases; nucleotides not matched to a gene: 12. CDR3 in DNA: TGTGCCAGCAGCAACAAGACAGGGCTCTTTTACACCGGGGAGCTGTTTTTT. It is translated as CASSNKTGLFYTGELFF. The full variable domain, its missing parts supplied by reference TRBV7-9 and TRBJ2-2, is DTGVSQNPRHKITKRGQNVTFRCDPISEHNRLYWYRQTLGQGPEFLTYFQNEAQLEKSRLLSDRFSAERPKGSFSTLEIQRTEQGDSAMYLCASSNKTGLFYTGELFFGEGSRLTVL.

The chain employs TRBV19 and TRBJ1-2; 9 positions agree with TRBD1. The junction had 11 bases not matched to a gene; V was cut back by 4 bases and J by 2 bases. The CDR3 has 17 residues. Germline V lookup: CDR1 LNHDA, CDR2 SQIVND (reference sequence). The DNA for the CDR3 is TGTGCCAGTAGTACCAGGACAGGGGTCGATTTGAACTATGGCTACACCTTC. Translated: CASSTRTGVDLNYGYTF.

Comments on this clone: Different DNA sequences within this sample yield the same CDR3. The CDR3 spells CASSPGQGGETQYF. The CDR3 DNA follows: TGTGCCAGCTCACCGGGACAGGGCGGTGAGACCCAGTACTTC. This chain uses TRBV18 with TRBJ2-5; 9 nucleotides align to TRBD1. The CDR3 runs 14 residues. The trim removed 3 bases at V and 5 bases at J, leaving 4 bases unmatched. Germline CDR1 reads KGHSH; CDR2 reads LQKENI. Filled out from reference TRBV18 and TRBJ2-5, the complete variable domain reads NAGVMQNPRHLVRRRGQEARLRCSPMKGHSHVYWYRQLPEEGLKFMVYLQKENIIDESGMPKERFSAEFPKEGPSILRIQQVVRGDSAAYFCASSPGQGGETQYFGPGTRLLVL.

J is TRBJ2-7 and V is TRBV27; the D gene is possibly TRBD1 (6 bases). This CDR3 is built from 14 residues. Germline V CDR1 and CDR2: MNHEY, SMNVEV (reference sequence). Trimming removed 5 bases from V and 5 bases from J, with 16 bases in between. Here the CDR3 DNA reads TGTGCCAGCAGTCGAGCAGGGGCAAGCCACGAGCAGTACTTC. Translation gives CASSRAGASHEQYF.

The chain combines TRBV27 with TRBJ1-2; perhaps TRBD1 as D (6 bases). V gave up 7 bases and J gave up 8 bases, with 14 bases separating them. Germline-derived CDR1 and CDR2 are MNHEY and SMNVEV (reference sequence). The CDR3 sequence is 12 residues long. CDR3 nucleotide sequence: TGTGCCAGCACCCCGAGGGGGTACGGCTACACCTTC. This translates into CASTPRGYGYTF.

The V and J genes are TRBV2 and TRBJ2-7; the D gene is possibly TRBD1 (5 bases). Germline V gene sequence: CDR1 SNHLY, CDR2 FYNNEI. This CDR3 is built from 12 residues. The ends were cut back, 4 bases at V and 4 bases at J, with 8 bases in the middle. The DNA for the CDR3 is TGTGCCAGCAGTGGCGACAGTTACGAGCAGTACTTC. This codes for CASSGDSYEQYF. Based on the CDR3 plus reference TRBV2 and TRBJ2-7, the full variable domain is EPEVTQTPSHQVTQMGQEVILRCVPISNHLYFYWYRQILGQKVEFLVSFYNNEISEKSEIFDDQFSVERPDGSNFTLKIRSTKLEDSAMYFCASSGDSYEQYFGPGTRLTVT.